This T cell receptor beta chain was captured by sequencing in a study of identical twins. The study, taken as a whole, reports: Instead of following the same donors, the conclusions were based on cross-sectional statistical analysis. Beta out-of-frame sequences showed weaker excess twin sharing. In cord blood, abundant beta clonotypes had fewer insertions; memory showed no trend.

J gave up 4 bases and V 2 bases, and 9 bases lay outside the gene matches. The CDR3 contains 17 residues. This clonotype has just a few counts. Its antigen is not identified. TCRdb fed the 5' RACE reads into MiXCR, producing one record per CDR3 protein. The data show approximately 1.8 million distinct CDR3 sequences, under 35% seen once. Material for sequencing was cord blood. The rearrangement links TRBV12-3 or TRBV12-4 to TRBJ2-5; 11 nucleotides match TRBD2. The TCR sequence derives from a newborn girl in good health. The CDR3 sequence: CASSLRPSGRSPETQYF. The CDR3, as DNA: TGTGCCAGCAGTTTAAGGCCTAGCGGGAGGTCCCCAGAGACCCAGTACTTC.